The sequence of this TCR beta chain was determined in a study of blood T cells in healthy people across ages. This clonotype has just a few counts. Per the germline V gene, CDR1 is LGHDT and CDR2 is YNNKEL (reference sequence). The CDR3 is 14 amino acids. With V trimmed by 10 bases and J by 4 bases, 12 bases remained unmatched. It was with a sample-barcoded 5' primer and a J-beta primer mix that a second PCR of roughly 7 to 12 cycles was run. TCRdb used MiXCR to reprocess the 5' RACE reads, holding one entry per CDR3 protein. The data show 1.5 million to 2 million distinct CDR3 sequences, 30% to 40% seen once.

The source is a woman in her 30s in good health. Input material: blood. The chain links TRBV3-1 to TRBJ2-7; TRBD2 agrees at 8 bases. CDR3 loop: CATGGGAGAYEQYF. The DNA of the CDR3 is TGTGCCACGGGGGGTGGAGCGGGAGCGTACGAGCAGTACTTC.